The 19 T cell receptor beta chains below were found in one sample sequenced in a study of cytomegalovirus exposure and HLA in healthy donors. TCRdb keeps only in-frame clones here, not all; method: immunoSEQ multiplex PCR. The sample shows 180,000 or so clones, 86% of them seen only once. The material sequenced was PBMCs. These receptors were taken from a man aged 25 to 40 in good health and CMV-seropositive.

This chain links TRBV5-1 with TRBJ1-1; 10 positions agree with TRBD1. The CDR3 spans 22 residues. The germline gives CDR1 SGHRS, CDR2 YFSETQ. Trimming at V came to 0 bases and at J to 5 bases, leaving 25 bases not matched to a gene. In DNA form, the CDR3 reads TGCGCCAGCAGCTTGGTCGGTACCCGTAATATTCCGGGACAGGGGAGTTGGACTGAAGCTTTCTTT. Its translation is CASSLVGTRNIPGQGSWTEAFF.

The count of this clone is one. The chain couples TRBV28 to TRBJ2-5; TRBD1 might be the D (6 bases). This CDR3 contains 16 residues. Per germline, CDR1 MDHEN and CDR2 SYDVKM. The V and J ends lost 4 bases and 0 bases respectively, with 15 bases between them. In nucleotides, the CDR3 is TGTGCCAGCAGTTCCCGGGACAACCCGTACCAAGAGACCCAGTACTTC. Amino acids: CASSSRDNPYQETQYF.

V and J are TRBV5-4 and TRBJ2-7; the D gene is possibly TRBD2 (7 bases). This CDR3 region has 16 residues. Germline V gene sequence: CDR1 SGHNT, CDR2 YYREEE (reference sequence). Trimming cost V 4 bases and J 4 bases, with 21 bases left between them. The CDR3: CASSPGRGAGTYEQYF. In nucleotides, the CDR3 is TGTGCCAGCAGCCCGGGGAGGGGGGCAGGCACATACGAGCAGTACTTC.

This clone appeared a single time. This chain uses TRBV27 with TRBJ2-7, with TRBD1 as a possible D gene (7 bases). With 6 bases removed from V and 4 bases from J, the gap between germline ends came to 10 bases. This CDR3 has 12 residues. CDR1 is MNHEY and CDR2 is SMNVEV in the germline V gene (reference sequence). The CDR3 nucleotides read TGTGCCAGCAGCCAGGGGGGTTACGAGCAGTACTTC. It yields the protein CASSQGGYEQYF.

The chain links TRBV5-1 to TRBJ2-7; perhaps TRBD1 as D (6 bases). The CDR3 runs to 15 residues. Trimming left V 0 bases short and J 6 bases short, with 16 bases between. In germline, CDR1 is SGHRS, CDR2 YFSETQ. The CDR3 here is CASSLEGSGVGEQYF. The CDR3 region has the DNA TGCGCCAGCAGCTTGGAAGGTTCAGGGGTGGGCGAGCAGTACTTC.

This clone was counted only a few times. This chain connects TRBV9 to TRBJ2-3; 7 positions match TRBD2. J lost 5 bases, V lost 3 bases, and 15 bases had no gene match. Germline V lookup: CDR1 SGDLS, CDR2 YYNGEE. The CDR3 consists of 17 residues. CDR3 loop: CASSAPEGGSQQDTQYF. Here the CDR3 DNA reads TGTGCCAGCAGCGCCCCCGAAGGCGGGAGTCAGCAAGATACGCAGTATTTT.

The CDR3 spells CASSQNRVMNTEAFF. The DNA for the CDR3 is TGTGCCAGCAGCCAAAATCGGGTCATGAACACTGAAGCTTTCTTT. The chain recombines TRBV5-4 with TRBJ1-1; D call uncertain. The ends were cut back, 4 bases at V and 0 bases at J, with 13 bases in the middle. The CDR3 length is 15 residues. Germline V lookup: CDR1 SGHNT, CDR2 YYREEE (reference sequence).

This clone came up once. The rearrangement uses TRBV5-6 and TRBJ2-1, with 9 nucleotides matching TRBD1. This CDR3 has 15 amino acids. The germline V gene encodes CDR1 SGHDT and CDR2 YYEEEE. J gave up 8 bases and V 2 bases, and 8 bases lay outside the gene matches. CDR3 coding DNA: TGTGCCAGCAGCTTCGGGACAGGGAGAGGGCATGAGCAGTTCTTC. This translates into CASSFGTGRGHEQFF. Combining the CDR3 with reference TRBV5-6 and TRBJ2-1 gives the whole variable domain DAGVTQSPTHLIKTRGQQVTLRCSPKSGHDTVSWYQQALGQGPQFIFQYYEEEERQRGNFPDRFSGHQFPNYSSELNVNALLLGDSALYLCASSFGTGRGHEQFFGPGTRLTVL.

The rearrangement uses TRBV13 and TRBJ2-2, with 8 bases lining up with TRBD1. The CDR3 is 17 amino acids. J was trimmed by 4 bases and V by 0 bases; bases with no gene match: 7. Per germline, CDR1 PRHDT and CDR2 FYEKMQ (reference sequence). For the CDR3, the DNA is TGTGCCAGCAGCTTAGGAGGACAGGGAGGCGGCACCGGGGAGCTGTTTTTT. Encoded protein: CASSLGGQGGGTGELFF.

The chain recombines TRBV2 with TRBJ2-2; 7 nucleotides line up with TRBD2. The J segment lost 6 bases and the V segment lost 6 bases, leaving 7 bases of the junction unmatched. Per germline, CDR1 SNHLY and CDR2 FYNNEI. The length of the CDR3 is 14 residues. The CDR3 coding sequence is TGTGCCAGCAGCCGGACTAGGAGCCCCGGGGAGCTGTTTTTT. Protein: CASSRTRSPGELFF.

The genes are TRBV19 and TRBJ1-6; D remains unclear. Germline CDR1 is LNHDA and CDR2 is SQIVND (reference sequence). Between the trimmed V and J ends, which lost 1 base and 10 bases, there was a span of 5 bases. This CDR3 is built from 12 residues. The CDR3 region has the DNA TGTGCCAGTAGTATAGTTGACTCACCCCTCCACTTT. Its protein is CASSIVDSPLHF.

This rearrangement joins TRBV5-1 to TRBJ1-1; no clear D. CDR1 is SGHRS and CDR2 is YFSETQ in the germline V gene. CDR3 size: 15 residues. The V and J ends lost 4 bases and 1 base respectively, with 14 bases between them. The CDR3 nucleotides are TGCGCCAGCAGCAATTGGCCAACGGCGAACACTGAAGCTTTCTTT. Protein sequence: CASSNWPTANTEAFF.

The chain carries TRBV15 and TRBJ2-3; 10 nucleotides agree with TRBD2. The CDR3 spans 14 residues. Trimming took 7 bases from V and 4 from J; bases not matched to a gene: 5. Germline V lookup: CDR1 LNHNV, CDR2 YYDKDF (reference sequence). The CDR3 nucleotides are TGTGCCACCACAGCGGGAGGGGGAGCAGATACGCAGTATTTT. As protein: CATTAGGGADTQYF.

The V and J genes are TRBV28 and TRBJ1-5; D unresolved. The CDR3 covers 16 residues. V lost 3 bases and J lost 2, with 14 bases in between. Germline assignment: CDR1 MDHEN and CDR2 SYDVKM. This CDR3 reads CASSFPRGFRNQPQHF. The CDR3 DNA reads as TGTGCCAGCAGTTTCCCGAGAGGGTTTCGCAATCAGCCCCAGCATTTT.

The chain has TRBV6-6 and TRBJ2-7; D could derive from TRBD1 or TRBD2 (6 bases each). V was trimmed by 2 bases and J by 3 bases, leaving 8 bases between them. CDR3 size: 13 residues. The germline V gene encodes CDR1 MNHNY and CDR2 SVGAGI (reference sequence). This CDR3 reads CASSYGGLYEQYF. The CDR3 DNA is TGTGCCAGCAGTTACGGGGGGCTCTACGAGCAGTACTTC.

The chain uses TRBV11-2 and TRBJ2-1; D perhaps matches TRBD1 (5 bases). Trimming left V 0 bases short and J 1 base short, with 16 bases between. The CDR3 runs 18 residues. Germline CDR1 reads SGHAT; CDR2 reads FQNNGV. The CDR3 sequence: CASSLDAAGYGSYNEQFF. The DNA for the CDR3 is TGTGCCAGCAGCTTAGATGCGGCAGGGTATGGATCCTACAATGAGCAGTTCTTC.

CDR3 nucleotides: TGTGCCAGCAGCTTAACCGGGACAGTCCCCTATGGCTACACCTTC. Protein sequence: CASSLTGTVPYGYTF. The rearrangement links TRBV13 to TRBJ1-2, with 7 bases fitting TRBD1. The germline V gene has CDR1 PRHDT and CDR2 FYEKMQ (reference sequence). V gave up 2 bases and J gave up 4 bases; unmatched junction bases: 7. CDR3 length: 15 residues.

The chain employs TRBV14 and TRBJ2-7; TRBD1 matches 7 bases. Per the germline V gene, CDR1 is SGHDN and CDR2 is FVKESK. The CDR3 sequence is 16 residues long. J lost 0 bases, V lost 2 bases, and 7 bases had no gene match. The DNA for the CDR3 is TGTGCCAGCAGCCAAAGGGACAGCGCCTTCTCCTACGAGCAGTACTTC. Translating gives CASSQRDSAFSYEQYF.

CDR3 DNA sequence: TGTGCCAGTACCGCGGGCGAACCTGAAGCTTTCTTT. Translating gives CASTAGEPEAFF. The chain links TRBV19 to TRBJ1-1; D is uncertain. This CDR3 has 12 residues. The germline V gene has CDR1 LNHDA and CDR2 SQIVND (reference sequence). V was shortened by 7 bases and J by 6 bases, with 12 bases between the two germline ends.